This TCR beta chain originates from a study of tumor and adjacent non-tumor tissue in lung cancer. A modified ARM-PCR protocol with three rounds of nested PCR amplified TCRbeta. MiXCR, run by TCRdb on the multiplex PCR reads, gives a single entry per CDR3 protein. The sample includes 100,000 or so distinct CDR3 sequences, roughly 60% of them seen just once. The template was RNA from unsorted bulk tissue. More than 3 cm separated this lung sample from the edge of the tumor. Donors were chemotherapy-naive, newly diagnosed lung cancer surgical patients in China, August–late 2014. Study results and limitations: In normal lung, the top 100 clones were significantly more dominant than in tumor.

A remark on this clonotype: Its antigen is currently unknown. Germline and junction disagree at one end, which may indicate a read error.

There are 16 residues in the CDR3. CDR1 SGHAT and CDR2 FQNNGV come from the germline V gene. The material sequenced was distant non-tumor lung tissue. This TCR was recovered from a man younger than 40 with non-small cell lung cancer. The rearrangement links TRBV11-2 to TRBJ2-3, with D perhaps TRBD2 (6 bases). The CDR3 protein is CASSLDAGWVTDTQYF. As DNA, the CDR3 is TGTGCCAGCAGTTTAGATGCGGGATGGGTCACAGATACGCAGTATTTT.